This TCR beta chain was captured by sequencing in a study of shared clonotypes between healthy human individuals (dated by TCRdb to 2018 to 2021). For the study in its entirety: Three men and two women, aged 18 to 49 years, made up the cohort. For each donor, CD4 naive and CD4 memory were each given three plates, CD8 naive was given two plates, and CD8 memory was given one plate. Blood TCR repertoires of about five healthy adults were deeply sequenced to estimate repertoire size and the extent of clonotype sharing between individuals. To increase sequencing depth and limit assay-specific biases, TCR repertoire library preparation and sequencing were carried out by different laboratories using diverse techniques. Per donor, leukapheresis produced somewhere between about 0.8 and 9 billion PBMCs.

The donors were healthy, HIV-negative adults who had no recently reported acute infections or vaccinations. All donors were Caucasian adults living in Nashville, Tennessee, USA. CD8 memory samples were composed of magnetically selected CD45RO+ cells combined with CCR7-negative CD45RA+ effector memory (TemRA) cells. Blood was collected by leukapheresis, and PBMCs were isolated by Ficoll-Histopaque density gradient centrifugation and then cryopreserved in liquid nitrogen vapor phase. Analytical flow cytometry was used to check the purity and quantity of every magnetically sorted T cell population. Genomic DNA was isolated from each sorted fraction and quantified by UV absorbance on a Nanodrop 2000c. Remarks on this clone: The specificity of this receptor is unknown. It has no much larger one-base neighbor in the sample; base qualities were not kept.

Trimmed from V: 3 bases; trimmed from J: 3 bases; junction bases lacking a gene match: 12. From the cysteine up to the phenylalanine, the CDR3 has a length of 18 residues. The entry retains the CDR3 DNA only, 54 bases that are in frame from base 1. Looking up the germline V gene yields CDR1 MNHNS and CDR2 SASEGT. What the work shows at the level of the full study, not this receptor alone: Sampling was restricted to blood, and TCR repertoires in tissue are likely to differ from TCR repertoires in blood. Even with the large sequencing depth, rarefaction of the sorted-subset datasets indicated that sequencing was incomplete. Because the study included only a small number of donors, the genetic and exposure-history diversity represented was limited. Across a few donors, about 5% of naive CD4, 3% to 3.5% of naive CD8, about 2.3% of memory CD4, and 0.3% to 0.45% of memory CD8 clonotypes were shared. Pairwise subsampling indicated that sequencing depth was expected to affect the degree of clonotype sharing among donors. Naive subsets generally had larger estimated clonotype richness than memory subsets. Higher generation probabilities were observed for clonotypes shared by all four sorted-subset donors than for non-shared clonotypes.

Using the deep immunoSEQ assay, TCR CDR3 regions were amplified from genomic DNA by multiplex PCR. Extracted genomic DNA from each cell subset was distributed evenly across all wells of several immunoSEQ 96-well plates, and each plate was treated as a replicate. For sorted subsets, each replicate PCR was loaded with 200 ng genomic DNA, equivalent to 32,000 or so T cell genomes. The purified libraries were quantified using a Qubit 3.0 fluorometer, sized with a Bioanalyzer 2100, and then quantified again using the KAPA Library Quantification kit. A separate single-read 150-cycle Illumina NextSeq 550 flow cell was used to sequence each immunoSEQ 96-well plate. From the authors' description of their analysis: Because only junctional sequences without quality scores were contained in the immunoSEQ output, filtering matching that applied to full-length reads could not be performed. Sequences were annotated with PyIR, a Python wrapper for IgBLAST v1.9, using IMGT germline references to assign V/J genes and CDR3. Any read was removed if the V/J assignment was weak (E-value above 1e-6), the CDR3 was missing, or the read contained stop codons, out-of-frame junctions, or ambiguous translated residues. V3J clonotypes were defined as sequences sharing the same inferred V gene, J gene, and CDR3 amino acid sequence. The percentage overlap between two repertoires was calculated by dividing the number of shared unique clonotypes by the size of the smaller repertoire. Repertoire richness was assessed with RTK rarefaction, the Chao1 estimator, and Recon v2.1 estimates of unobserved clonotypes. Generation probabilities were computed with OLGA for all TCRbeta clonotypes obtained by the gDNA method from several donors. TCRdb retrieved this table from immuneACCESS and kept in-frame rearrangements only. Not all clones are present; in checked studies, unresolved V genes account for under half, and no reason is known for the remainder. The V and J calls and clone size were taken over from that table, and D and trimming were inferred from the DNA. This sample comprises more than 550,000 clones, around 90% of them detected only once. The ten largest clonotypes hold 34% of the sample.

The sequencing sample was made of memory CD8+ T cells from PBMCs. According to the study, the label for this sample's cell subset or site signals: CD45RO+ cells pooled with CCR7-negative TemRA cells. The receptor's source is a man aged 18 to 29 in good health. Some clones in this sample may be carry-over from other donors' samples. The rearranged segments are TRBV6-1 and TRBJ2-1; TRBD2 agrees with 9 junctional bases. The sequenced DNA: TGTGCCAGCAGTGATATTGCTAGCGGGGTTACTATCTACAATGAGCAGTTCTTC. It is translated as CASSDIASGVTIYNEQFF.